One and the same sample provided the 26 T cell receptor beta chains below, sequenced in a study of T-cell memory formation after mild COVID-19. TCRdb redid the calling of the 5' RACE reads with MiXCR, one entry per CDR3 protein. The table has over 500,000 distinct CDR3 sequences, 17% seen once. Sequences were obtained from PBMCs or a T cell subset sorted from them (not recorded which). The receptors here all came from an adult woman who had mild COVID-19 (a few samples of this study predate the infection). Cell type and time point are not known.

This clonotype has a handful of counts. The chain links TRBV5-1 to TRBJ1-3; unclear D gene. V dropped 0 bases and J dropped 0 bases, with 4 bases sitting between them. The CDR3 has 14 residues. CDR1 SGHRS and CDR2 YFSETQ come from the germline V gene. Here the CDR3 reads CASSLEISGNTIYF. The CDR3 nucleotides are TGCGCCAGCAGCTTGGAGATCTCTGGAAACACCATATATTTT.

This clonotype came up a few times. This rearrangement joins TRBV24-1 to TRBJ1-2; no clear D gene. Trimming stripped 7 bases from V and 1 base from J, with 15 bases between. This CDR3 comprises 15 residues. Germline CDR1 and CDR2: KGHDR and SFDVKD. The DNA for the CDR3 is TGTGCCACCAGCTCCCGGGAAGGAAATAACTATGGCTACACCTTC. This encodes CATSSREGNNYGYTF.

With respect to this clonotype: A much larger clone lies one base from this, so it may be a read error. This chain links TRBV2 with TRBJ2-6; 7 nucleotides align to TRBD1. Losses at the gene ends were 9 bases for V and 3 bases for J; bases not matched to a gene: 5. The CDR3 runs 14 residues. Looked up from germline, CDR1 is SNHLY and CDR2 is FYNNEI. The CDR3 DNA sequence: TGTGCCAGACAGGGGTTAGATGGGGCCAACGTCCTGACTTTC. Translating it yields CARQGLDGANVLTF. The whole variable domain, remainder taken from reference TRBV2 and TRBJ2-6, is EPEVTQTPSHQVTQMGQEVILRCVPISNHLYFYWYRQILGQKVEFLVSFYNNEISEKSEIFDDQFSVERPDGSNFTLKIRSTKLEDSAMYFCARQGLDGANVLTFGAGSRLTVL.

This clonotype was found many times. The V gene is TRBV5-1, the J gene TRBJ2-1, with 8 bases that match TRBD1. The CDR3 is 12 amino acids. The V gene's germline CDR1 is SGHRS and CDR2 YFSETQ. Germline trimming cut 7 bases from V and 5 bases from J; bases unmatched to any gene: 2. The CDR3 loop is CASGQGDNEQFF. CDR3 coding DNA: TGCGCCAGCGGACAGGGCGACAATGAGCAGTTCTTC.

This clonotype was detected only a few times. This sequence joins TRBV7-9 and TRBJ2-7; 9 nucleotides agree with TRBD1. The V and J ends lost 4 bases and 6 bases, in that order; junction bases with no gene match: 16. This CDR3 is built from 17 residues. Germline V lookup: CDR1 SEHNR, CDR2 FQNEAQ (reference sequence). The DNA of the CDR3 is TGTGCCAGCAGCTCCACCCATCCGGGACAGGGAACAGGCGAGCAGTACTTC. Its protein product is CASSSTHPGQGTGEQYF.

CDR3 DNA: TGCAGCGTTACCCTACTAGCGGGAGGGCCAAAGGGGTACAATGAGCAGTTCTTC. Its protein is CSVTLLAGGPKGYNEQFF. This rearrangement joins TRBV29-1 to TRBJ2-1; TRBD2 agrees at 13 bases. CDR1 is SQVTM and CDR2 is ANQGSEA in the germline V gene. This CDR3 spans 18 amino acids. Trimming at V came to 5 bases and at J to 4 bases, leaving 14 bases not matched to a gene.

A few counts support this clonotype. The genes are TRBV5-1 and TRBJ2-1; unclear D gene. Deletions cut 7 bases from V and 7 bases from J, with 18 bases between. Germline CDR1 reads SGHRS; CDR2 reads YFSETQ. The CDR3 spans 14 residues. The CDR3, as DNA: TGCGCCAGCTCCGCGGAGAGCCTTTTTAATGAGCAGTTCTTC. Translated, it gives CASSAESLFNEQFF.

J is TRBJ1-4 and V is TRBV23-1; a weak D match, TRBD1 (5 bases). TRBV23-1 is known as an ORF, though its function is uncertain. The CDR3 is 13 residues long. V gave up 3 bases and J gave up 8 bases, with 10 bases separating them. CDR3 region: CASSHGGVEKLFF. DNA for the CDR3: TGCGCCAGCAGTCATGGGGGGGTGGAAAAACTGTTTTTT.

As DNA, the CDR3 is TGCGCCAGCAGTCAAGGGACTAGCGACACAGATACGCAGTATTTT. As protein: CASSQGTSDTDTQYF. The gene calls are TRBV5-1 and TRBJ2-3, with 10 bases fitting TRBD2. This CDR3 comprises 15 residues. With V trimmed by 5 bases and J by 2 bases, 5 bases remained unmatched. Germline V gene data show CDR1 as SGHRS and CDR2 as YFSETQ.

The V call is TRBV15, the J call TRBJ2-2; 8 bases agree with TRBD2. The germline gives CDR1 LNHNV, CDR2 YYDKDF (reference sequence). The J segment lost 0 bases and the V segment lost 6 bases, leaving 3 bases of the junction unmatched. The CDR3 loop spans 15 amino acids. Here the CDR3 reads CATRTGLANTGELFF. The DNA of the CDR3 is TGTGCCACCAGGACGGGACTAGCGAACACCGGGGAGCTGTTTTTT.

V gene TRBV4-1 combines with J gene TRBJ1-5; D is perhaps TRBD1 (5 bases). Germline assignment: CDR1 MGHRA and CDR2 YSYEKL. The V end lost 1 base, the J end lost 3 bases, and 10 bases lay between the germline ends. This CDR3 region has 15 residues. The CDR3 nucleotides are TGCGCCAGCAGCCAAGTCTGGGACCCCAATCAGCCCCAGCATTTT. Protein sequence: CASSQVWDPNQPQHF.

This sequence joins TRBV6-5 and TRBJ2-7; no firm D call. The V gene lost 2 bases and the J gene lost 0 bases, with 11 bases spanning the gap. The CDR3 is 15 amino acids. CDR1 is MNHEY and CDR2 is SVGAGI in the germline V gene. The CDR3 here is CASSYGAPTSYEQYF. CDR3 sequence (DNA): TGTGCCAGCAGTTACGGCGCCCCGACCTCCTACGAGCAGTACTTC.

The sample holds a few counts of this clonotype. V gene TRBV15 combines with J gene TRBJ2-1; 10 bases align to TRBD2. The CDR3 is 16 residues long. J lost 2 bases, V lost 5 bases, and 6 bases had no gene match. Germline values: CDR1 LNHNV, CDR2 YYDKDF (reference sequence). The CDR3 loop reads CATSSLAGVPYNEQFF. CDR3 DNA sequence: TGTGCCACCAGCTCGCTAGCGGGAGTACCCTACAATGAGCAGTTCTTC.

The chain links TRBV6-1 to TRBJ1-5, with unresolved D. The V and J ends lost 6 bases and 0 bases respectively, with 12 bases between them. CDR3 length: 15 residues. Germline CDR1 is MNHNS and CDR2 is SASEGT. The CDR3 region is CASSDGPYSNQPQHF. CDR3 bases: TGTGCCAGCAGCGACGGGCCCTATAGCAATCAGCCCCAGCATTTT.

This clonotype was detected only a few times. This chain joins TRBV7-8 and TRBJ2-7, with 8 nucleotides matching TRBD2. Looked up from germline, CDR1 is SGHVS and CDR2 is FQNEAQ. The ends lost 6 bases at V and 2 bases at J; junction bases unmatched: 6. The CDR3 is made up of 14 amino acids. CDR3 protein: CASRPRGVPYEQYF. CDR3 nucleotide sequence: TGTGCCAGCAGGCCGCGGGGGGTGCCCTACGAGCAGTACTTC. Full variable domain (outside the CDR3, taken from reference TRBV7-8 and TRBJ2-7): GAGVSQSPRYKVAKRGQDVALRCDPISGHVSLFWYQQALGQGPEFLTYFQNEAQLDKSGLPSDRFFAERPEGSVSTLKIQRTQQEDSAVYLCASRPRGVPYEQYFGPGTRLTVT.

Ten or more counts support this clonotype. The gene calls are TRBV7-9 and TRBJ2-7; no definite D call. CDR1 is SEHNR and CDR2 is FQNEAQ in the germline V gene (reference sequence). This CDR3 is 13 amino acids long. Trimming took 2 bases from V and 5 from J, leaving 10 bases between them. The CDR3 DNA reads as TGTGCCAGCAGCTTAACTCTGGGCCACGAGCAGTACTTC. It encodes CASSLTLGHEQYF.

This rearrangement joins TRBV5-4 to TRBJ2-7; 13 positions agree with TRBD2. Germline V gives CDR1 SGHNT, CDR2 YYREEE (reference sequence). This CDR3 is built from 15 residues. V was clipped by 6 bases and J by 4 bases; unmatched bases: 7. The CDR3 protein is CASNPGTSGIYEQYF. The CDR3 DNA follows: TGTGCCAGCAACCCCGGGACTAGCGGGATTTACGAGCAGTACTTC.

The chain uses TRBV5-1 and TRBJ1-2; D gene uncertain. Germline V gene sequence: CDR1 SGHRS, CDR2 YFSETQ. CDR3 length: 13 amino acids. V shed 3 bases and J shed 7 bases, with 13 bases lying between them. CDR3 bases: TGCGCCAGCAGCTCGGAACAGAATACTGGCTACACCTTC. The encoded protein is CASSSEQNTGYTF.

The chain combines TRBV5-6 with TRBJ2-1, with 12 bases matching TRBD2. Germline trimming cut 4 bases from V and 9 bases from J; bases unmatched to any gene: 8. This CDR3 is 15 amino acids long. The V gene's germline CDR1 is SGHDT and CDR2 YYEEEE. Here the CDR3 reads CASSRLAGDVGEQFF. The DNA of the CDR3 is TGTGCCAGCAGCAGACTAGCGGGGGATGTGGGTGAGCAGTTCTTC.

In this sample, this clonotype turned up a few times. The chain joins TRBV25-1 to TRBJ1-4, with a tentative D call TRBD1 (5 bases). The V gene lost 1 base and the J gene lost 8 bases, with 11 bases spanning the gap. The germline CDR1 and CDR2 sequences are MGHDK and SYGVNS. The CDR3 covers 14 residues. CDR3 DNA sequence: TGTGCCAGCAGTGAATTAAGGGGCAGGGAAAAACTGTTTTTT. It encodes CASSELRGREKLFF.

This clonotype turned up a few times. The V call is TRBV15, the J call TRBJ2-5; TRBD2 matches at 12 bases. Trimming cost V 0 bases and J 2 bases; bases outside gene matches: 10. The CDR3 sequence is 19 residues long. Per germline, CDR1 LNHNV and CDR2 YYDKDF (reference sequence). CDR3 region: CATSRDLTSGSWGQETQYF. CDR3 coding DNA: TGTGCCACCAGCAGAGACCTGACTAGCGGGAGTTGGGGGCAAGAGACCCAGTACTTC.

The V and J genes are TRBV12-3 or TRBV12-4 and TRBJ1-1, with TRBD1 as a possible D gene (5 bases). The CDR3 covers 11 residues. V shed 3 bases and J shed 9 bases, with 8 bases lying between them. CDR3 in amino acids: CASSFAGQAFF. CDR3 bases: TGTGCCAGCAGTTTCGCAGGGCAAGCTTTCTTT.

The chain has TRBV7-3 and TRBJ2-2, with D possibly being TRBD2 (6 bases). The germline V gene has CDR1 SGHTA and CDR2 FQGTGA. V lost 4 bases, J lost 4 bases, and 16 bases lay in between. The CDR3 sequence is 16 residues long. CDR3 sequence (DNA): TGTGCCAGCAGCTCCACAGCGTCGCGGGGCACCGGGGAGCTGTTTTTT. Protein product: CASSSTASRGTGELFF.

The rearrangement uses TRBV25-1 and TRBJ1-2; 9 bases are shared with TRBD1. In germline, CDR1 is MGHDK, CDR2 SYGVNS. The CDR3 covers 15 residues. V was pared by 2 bases and J by 5 bases, with 6 bases of the junction left unmatched. The CDR3 reads CASSELPDRGYGYTF. The CDR3, as DNA: TGTGCCAGCAGTGAACTTCCCGACAGGGGGTATGGCTACACCTTC.

The rearrangement joins TRBV20-1 to TRBJ2-5; D is unclear. There are 17 residues in the CDR3. Per germline, CDR1 DFQATT and CDR2 SNEGSKA (reference sequence). V lost 0 bases, J lost 2 bases, and 19 bases lay in between. Here the CDR3 reads CSARDRRRTVNQETQYF. CDR3 nucleotide sequence: TGCAGTGCTAGAGATAGGCGGAGAACCGTCAATCAAGAGACCCAGTACTTC.

The chain carries TRBV18 and TRBJ2-1; D unclear. CDR3 size: 18 residues. V lost 3 bases, J lost 0 bases, and 18 bases lay in between. CDR1 and CDR2 from the germline V gene are KGHSH and LQKENI. The CDR3 sequence: CASSPLYEADFSYNEQFF. In nucleotides, the CDR3 is TGTGCCAGCTCACCGTTATACGAGGCCGACTTCTCCTACAATGAGCAGTTCTTC.